This T cell receptor beta chain appears in the sequencing data of a study of blood T cell repertoires in COVID-19. V shed 0 bases, J shed 3 bases, and the junction held 11 bases outside the gene matches. The CDR3 covers 18 residues. Germline CDR1 reads SGHRS; CDR2 reads YFSETQ. Donors were grouped by their self-reported clinical history. Repertoires were generated with immunoSEQ multiplex PCR, while TCRdb's copy carries only in-frame clones and drops some. The table records a few hundred thousand clones, more than 75% of them present only once. What was sequenced was PBMCs or T cells enriched from blood (not recorded which). This sequence was found in a woman aged 60-75 years in a cohort exposed to, infected with or recovered from COVID-19 (not recorded which). The chain couples TRBV5-1 to TRBJ2-7; 11 nucleotides line up with TRBD1. The CDR3 sequence is CASSLVMSGTGGFYEQYF. CDR3 DNA: TGCGCCAGCAGCTTGGTTATGTCCGGGACAGGGGGTTTCTACGAGCAGTACTTC.